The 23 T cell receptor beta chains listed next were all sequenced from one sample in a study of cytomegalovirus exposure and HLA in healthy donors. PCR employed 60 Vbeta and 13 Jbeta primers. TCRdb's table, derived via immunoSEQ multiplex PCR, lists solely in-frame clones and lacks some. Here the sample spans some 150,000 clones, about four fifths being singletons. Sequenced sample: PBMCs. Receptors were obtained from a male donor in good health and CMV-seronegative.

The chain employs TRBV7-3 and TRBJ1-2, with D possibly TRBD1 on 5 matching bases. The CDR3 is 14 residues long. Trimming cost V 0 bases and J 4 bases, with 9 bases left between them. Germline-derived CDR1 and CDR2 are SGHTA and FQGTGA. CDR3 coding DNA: TGTGCCAGCAGCTTAACGGAGGGGCCCTATGGCTACACCTTC. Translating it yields CASSLTEGPYGYTF.

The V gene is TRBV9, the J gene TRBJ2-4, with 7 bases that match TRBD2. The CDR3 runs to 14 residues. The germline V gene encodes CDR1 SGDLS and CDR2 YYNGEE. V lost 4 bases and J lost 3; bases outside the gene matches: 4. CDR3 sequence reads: CASSSGGDKNIQYF. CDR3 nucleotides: TGTGCCAGCAGCAGTGGGGGGGACAAAAACATTCAGTACTTC.

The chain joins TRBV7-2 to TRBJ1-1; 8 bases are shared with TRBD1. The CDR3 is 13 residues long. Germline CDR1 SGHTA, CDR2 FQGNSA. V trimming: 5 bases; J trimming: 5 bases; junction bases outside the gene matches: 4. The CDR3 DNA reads TGTGCCAGCAGCGTAAACAGGGGGACTGAAGCTTTCTTT. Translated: CASSVNRGTEAFF.

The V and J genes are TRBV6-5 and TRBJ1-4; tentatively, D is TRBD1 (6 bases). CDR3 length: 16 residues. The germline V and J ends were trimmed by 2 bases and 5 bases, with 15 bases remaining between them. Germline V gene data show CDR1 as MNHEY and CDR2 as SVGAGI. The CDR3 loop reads CASSYRQQGINEKLFF. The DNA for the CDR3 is TGTGCCAGCAGTTACCGTCAACAGGGCATCAATGAAAAACTGTTTTTT.

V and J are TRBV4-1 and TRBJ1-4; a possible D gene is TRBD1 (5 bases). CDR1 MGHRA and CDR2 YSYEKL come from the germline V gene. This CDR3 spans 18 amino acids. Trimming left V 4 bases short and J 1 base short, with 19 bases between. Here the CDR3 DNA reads TGCGCCAGCAGCCGCCTCCTCGGGCAGGGAGGAACTAATGAAAAACTGTTTTTT. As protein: CASSRLLGQGGTNEKLFF.

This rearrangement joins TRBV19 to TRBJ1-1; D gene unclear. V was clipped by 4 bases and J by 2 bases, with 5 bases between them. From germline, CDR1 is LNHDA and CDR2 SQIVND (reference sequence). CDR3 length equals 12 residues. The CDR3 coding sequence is TGTGCCAGTAGTACCCCTAACACTGAAGCTTTCTTT. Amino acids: CASSTPNTEAFF.

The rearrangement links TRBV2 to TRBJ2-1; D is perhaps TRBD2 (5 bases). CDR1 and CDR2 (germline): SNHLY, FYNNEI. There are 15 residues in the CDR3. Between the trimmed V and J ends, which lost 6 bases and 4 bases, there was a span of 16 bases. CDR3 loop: CASRAGLAAYNEQFF. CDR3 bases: TGTGCCAGCAGAGCCGGGCTAGCAGCGTACAATGAGCAGTTCTTC.

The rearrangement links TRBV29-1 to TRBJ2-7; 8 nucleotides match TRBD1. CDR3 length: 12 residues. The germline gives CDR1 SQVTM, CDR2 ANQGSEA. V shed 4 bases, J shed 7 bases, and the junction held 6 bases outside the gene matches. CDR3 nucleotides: TGCAGCGTTGGGACAACAGGGGGGGAGCAGTACTTC. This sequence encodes CSVGTTGGEQYF.

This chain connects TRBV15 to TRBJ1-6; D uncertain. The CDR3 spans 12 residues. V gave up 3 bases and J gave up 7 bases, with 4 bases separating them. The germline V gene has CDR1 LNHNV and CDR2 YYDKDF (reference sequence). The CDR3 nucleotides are TGTGCCACCAGCAGTATGAATTCACCCCTCCACTTT. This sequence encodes CATSSMNSPLHF.

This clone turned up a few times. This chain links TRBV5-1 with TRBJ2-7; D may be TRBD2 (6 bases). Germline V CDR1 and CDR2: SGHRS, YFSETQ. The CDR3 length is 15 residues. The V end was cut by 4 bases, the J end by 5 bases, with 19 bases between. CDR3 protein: CASSPGTPGSHEQYF. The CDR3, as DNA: TGCGCCAGCAGCCCCGGGACTCCCGGGTCCCACGAGCAGTACTTC.

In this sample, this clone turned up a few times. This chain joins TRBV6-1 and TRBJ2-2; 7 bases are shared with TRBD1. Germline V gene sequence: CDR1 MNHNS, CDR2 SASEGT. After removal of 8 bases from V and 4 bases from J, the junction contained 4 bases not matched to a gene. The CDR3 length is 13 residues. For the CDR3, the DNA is TGTGCCAGCGGAACAGGGGTCACCGGGGAGCTGTTTTTT. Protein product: CASGTGVTGELFF.

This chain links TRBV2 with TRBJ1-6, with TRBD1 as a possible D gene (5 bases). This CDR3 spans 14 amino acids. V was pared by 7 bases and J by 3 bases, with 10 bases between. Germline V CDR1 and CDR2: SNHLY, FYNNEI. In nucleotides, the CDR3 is TGTGCCAGCACCCCCGGGGGCTATAATTCACCCCTCCACTTT. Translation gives CASTPGGYNSPLHF.

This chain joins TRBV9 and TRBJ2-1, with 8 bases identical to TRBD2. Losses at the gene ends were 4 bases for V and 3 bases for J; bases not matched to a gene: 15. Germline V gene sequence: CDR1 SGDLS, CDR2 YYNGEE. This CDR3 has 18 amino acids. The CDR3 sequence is CASSTRGGRRGGYNEQFF. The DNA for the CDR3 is TGTGCCAGCAGCACTCGGGGGGGGCGGCGAGGGGGCTACAATGAGCAGTTCTTC.

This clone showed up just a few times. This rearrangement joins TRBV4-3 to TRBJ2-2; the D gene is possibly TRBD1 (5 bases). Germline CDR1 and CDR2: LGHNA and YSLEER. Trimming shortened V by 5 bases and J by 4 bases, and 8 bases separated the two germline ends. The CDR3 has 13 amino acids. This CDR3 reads CASSTGSTGELFF. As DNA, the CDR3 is TGCGCCAGCAGCACAGGTAGCACCGGGGAGCTGTTTTTT.

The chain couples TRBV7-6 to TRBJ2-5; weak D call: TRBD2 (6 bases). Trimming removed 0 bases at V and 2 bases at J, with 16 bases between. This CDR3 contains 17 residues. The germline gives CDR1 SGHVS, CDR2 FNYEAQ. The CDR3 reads CASSLAATSKGQETQYF. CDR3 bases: TGTGCCAGCAGCTTAGCTGCGACTAGTAAGGGTCAAGAGACCCAGTACTTC.

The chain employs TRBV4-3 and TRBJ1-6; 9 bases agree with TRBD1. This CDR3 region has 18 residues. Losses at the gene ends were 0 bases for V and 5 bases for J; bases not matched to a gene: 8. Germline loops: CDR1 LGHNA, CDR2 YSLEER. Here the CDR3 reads CASSQDRRGQGNNSPLHF. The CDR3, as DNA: TGCGCCAGCAGCCAAGATCGGAGGGGACAGGGCAATAATTCACCCCTCCACTTT.

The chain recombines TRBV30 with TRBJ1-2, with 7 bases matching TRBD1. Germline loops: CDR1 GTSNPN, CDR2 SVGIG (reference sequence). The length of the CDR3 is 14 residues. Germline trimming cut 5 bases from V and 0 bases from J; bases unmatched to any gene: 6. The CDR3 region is CAWVDRASNYGYTF. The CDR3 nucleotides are TGTGCCTGGGTAGACAGGGCATCTAACTATGGCTACACCTTC.

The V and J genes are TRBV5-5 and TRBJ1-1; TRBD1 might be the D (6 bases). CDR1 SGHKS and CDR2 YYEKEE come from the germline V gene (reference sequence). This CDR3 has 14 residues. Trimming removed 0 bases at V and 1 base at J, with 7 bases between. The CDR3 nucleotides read TGTGCCAGCAGCTTGGCGACAGGGAACACTGAAGCTTTCTTT. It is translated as CASSLATGNTEAFF.

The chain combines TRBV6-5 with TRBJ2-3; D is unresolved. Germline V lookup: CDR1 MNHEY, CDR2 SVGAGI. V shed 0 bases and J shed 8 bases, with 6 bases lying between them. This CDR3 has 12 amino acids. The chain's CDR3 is CASSYSWATQYF. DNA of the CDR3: TGTGCCAGCAGTTACTCTTGGGCTACGCAGTATTTT.

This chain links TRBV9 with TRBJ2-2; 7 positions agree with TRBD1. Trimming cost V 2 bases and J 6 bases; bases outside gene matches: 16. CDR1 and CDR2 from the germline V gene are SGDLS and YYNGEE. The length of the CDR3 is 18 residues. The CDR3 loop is CASSVLQGMRGHAGELFF. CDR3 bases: TGTGCCAGCAGCGTCTTACAGGGGATGAGGGGCCACGCCGGGGAGCTGTTTTTT.

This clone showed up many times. The CDR3 loop reads CASSLGGGAREQYF. As DNA, the CDR3 is TGCGCCAGCAGCCTGGGTGGTGGGGCGCGAGAGCAGTACTTC. The chain carries TRBV5-1 and TRBJ2-7; D is perhaps TRBD1 (5 bases). This CDR3 contains 14 residues. The V end was cut by 4 bases, the J end by 7 bases, with 18 bases between. CDR1 and CDR2 (germline): SGHRS, YFSETQ.

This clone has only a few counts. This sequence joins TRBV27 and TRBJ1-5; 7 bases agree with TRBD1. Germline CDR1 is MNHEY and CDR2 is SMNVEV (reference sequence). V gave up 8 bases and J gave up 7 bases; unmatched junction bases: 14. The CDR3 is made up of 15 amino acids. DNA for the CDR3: TGTGCCAGCGCCTCTCAGGGGGTCCCAAGCCAGCCCCAGCATTTT. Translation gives CASASQGVPSQPQHF.

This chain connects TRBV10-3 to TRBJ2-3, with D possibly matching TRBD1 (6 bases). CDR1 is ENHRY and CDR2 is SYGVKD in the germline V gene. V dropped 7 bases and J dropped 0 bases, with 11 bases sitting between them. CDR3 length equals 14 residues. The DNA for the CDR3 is TGTGCCATCAATGCAGGGGCTAGCACAGATACGCAGTATTTT. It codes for CAINAGASTDTQYF.